These T cell receptor beta chains were read from a single sample in a study of post-analysis software for immune sequencing data. TCRdb ran MiXCR on the PCR reads and lists one entry per CDR3 protein. Of 600,000 to 750,000 distinct CDR3 sequences listed, around 64% are singletons. The sample taken for sequencing was blood. The receptors derive from a girl aged 2-10 years with multiple sclerosis. CDR3s include the opening cysteine and the closing phenylalanine or tryptophan. The D gene is left open where the match is weak. Size is omitted from some rows. Given values are once, few, many or a class for expanded clones.

>TRBV20-1|TRBD2|few|TRBJ2-5
CSAREGTSQQETQYF
TGCAGTGCTAGAGAGGGGACTAGCCAACAAGAGACCCAGTACTTC
>TRBV7-2|-|-|TRBJ2-3
CASSLGGGAFGTQYF
TGTGCCAGCAGCCTGGGAGGAGGAGCGTTCGGTACGCAGTATTTT
>TRBV2|-|few|TRBJ2-1
CASSVEGLSSYNEQFF
TGTGCCAGCAGTGTGGAGGGGTTGAGCTCCTACAATGAGCAGTTCTTC
>TRBV4-3|-|-|TRBJ1-4
CASSQGFGSRNEKLFF
TGCGCCAGCAGCCAAGGGTTTGGCAGCCGTAATGAAAAACTGTTTTTT
>TRBV7-2|TRBD2|-|TRBJ2-3
CASSPIAGASTDTQYF
TGTGCCAGCAGCCCGATAGCGGGGGCTAGCACAGATACGCAGTATTTT
>TRBV27|-|-|TRBJ2-7
CASSLGQVATTGVFEQYF
TGCGCCAGCAGTTTGGGCCAGGTTGCTACGACGGGGGTTTTTGAGCAGTACTTC
>TRBV2|TRBD2|-|TRBJ2-1
CASSAPPWAGVSYNEQFF
TGTGCCAGCAGCGCCCCACCGTGGGCGGGAGTGTCCTACAATGAGCAGTTCTTC
>TRBV6-6|TRBD2|-|TRBJ2-1
CASSSPGLGYNEQFF
TGTGCCAGCAGTTCACCGGGACTAGGATACAATGAGCAGTTCTTC
>TRBV5-1|-|-|TRBJ2-6
CASSLDGGANVLTF
TGCGCCAGCAGCTTGGACGGGGGGGCCAACGTCCTGACTTTC
>TRBV7-6|-|-|TRBJ2-4
CASSRGWGTNIQYF
TGTGCCAGCAGCCGGGGATGGGGCACAAACATTCAGTACTTC
>TRBV4-3|TRBD1|few|TRBJ1-2
CASSQGTGGYGYTF
TGCGCCAGCAGCCAAGGGACAGGGGGATATGGCTACACCTTC
>TRBV20-1|TRBD2|once|TRBJ2-1
CSAYGRGIYNEQFF
TGCAGTGCTTACGGGCGGGGGATCTACAATGAGCAGTTCTTC
>TRBV6-1|-|-|TRBJ1-2
CASSVPDGIVYTF
TGTGCCAGCAGTGTCCCAGACGGAATTGTCTACACCTTC
>TRBV29-1|TRBD1|-|TRBJ2-3
CTYRGDTDTQYF
TGCACCTACAGGGGGGACACAGATACGCAGTATTTT
>TRBV7-9|TRBD1|-|TRBJ2-7
CAGGQGPYEQYF
TGTGCCGGTGGACAGGGGCCCTACGAGCAGTACTTC
>TRBV15|TRBD1|-|TRBJ2-5
CAASRLDDREGTQYF
TGTGCCGCCAGCAGATTAGATGACAGGGAAGGAACCCAGTACTTC
>TRBV4-1|-|-|TRBJ2-5
CASSQRRQETQYF
TGCGCCAGCAGCCAACGGAGACAAGAGACCCAGTACTTC
>TRBV7-2|TRBD1|-|TRBJ1-2
CASSLQDRSTGYTF
TGTGCCAGCAGCTTACAGGACAGGAGTACCGGCTACACCTTC
>TRBV6-1|-|few|TRBJ1-2
CASRVYPGSGGNYGYTF
TGTGCCAGCAGAGTATACCCGGGATCCGGGGGGAACTATGGCTACACCTTC
>TRBV7-2|-|-|TRBJ2-3
CASSLGTGSQGDTQYF
TGTGCCAGCAGCCTGGGGACCGGGTCCCAGGGCGATACGCAGTATTTT
>TRBV5-6|TRBD1|few|TRBJ2-1
CASGQGSYNEQFF
TGTGCCAGCGGACAGGGAAGCTACAATGAGCAGTTCTTC
>TRBV2|-|-|TRBJ2-2
CASSNRLANTGELFF
TGTGCCAGCAGTAACAGGTTGGCGAACACCGGGGAGCTGTTTTTT
>TRBV15|TRBD1|-|TRBJ2-1
CATSRDSYNEQFF
TGTGCCACCAGTCGGGACAGCTACAATGAGCAGTTCTTC
>TRBV7-9|-|-|TRBJ1-1
CTSSVPTGSPTEAFF
TGTACCAGCAGCGTGCCTACAGGGTCACCCACTGAAGCTTTCTTT
>TRBV7-8|TRBD2|-|TRBJ2-5
CASSLERAGAETQYF
TGTGCCAGCAGCTTAGAGCGAGCGGGGGCAGAGACCCAGTACTTC
>TRBV20-1|-|-|TRBJ2-7
CSALNLSGTHEQYF
TGCAGTGCTCTGAACCTCTCCGGGACACACGAGCAGTACTTC
>TRBV7-3|-|many|TRBJ2-5
CASSLRPGGAGETQYF
TGTGCCAGCAGCTTAAGGCCAGGGGGGGCAGGCGAGACCCAGTACTTC
>TRBV7-2|TRBD2|-|TRBJ2-5
CASSLVASGGQLRTTQYF
TGTGCCAGCAGCTTAGTGGCTAGCGGGGGGCAGCTACGGACGACCCAGTACTTC
>TRBV11-1|-|-|TRBJ2-7
CASSQTQGSSYEQYF
TGTGCCAGCAGCCAGACACAGGGAAGCTCCTACGAGCAGTACTTC
>TRBV29-1|TRBD2|-|TRBJ2-4
CSVEAASGGENIQYF
TGCAGCGTTGAGGCGGCTAGCGGGGGGGAAAACATTCAGTACTTC
>TRBV12-3/TRBV12-4|-|-|TRBJ1-1
CASSRGLRGSEAFF
TGTGCCAGCAGTCGGGGACTCCGAGGGTCTGAAGCTTTCTTT
>TRBV6-1|TRBD1|-|TRBJ2-7
CASSTRTGLYEQYF
TGTGCCAGCAGTACTCGGACAGGCCTCTACGAGCAGTACTTC
>TRBV2|-|-|TRBJ2-7
CASSEDQNYEQYF
TGTGCCAGCAGTGAAGACCAGAACTACGAGCAGTACTTC
>TRBV29-1|TRBD1|-|TRBJ2-7
CSVGRGTGTYEQYF
TGCAGCGTTGGGCGAGGGACAGGGACCTACGAGCAGTACTTC
>TRBV6-5|-|few|TRBJ1-1
CASSTLTGTEAFF
TGTGCCAGCAGTACCCTCACGGGCACTGAAGCTTTCTTT
>TRBV5-1|TRBD2|-|TRBJ2-1
CASRAGGRASEQFF
TGCGCCAGCAGAGCCGGCGGGAGGGCCAGTGAGCAGTTCTTC
>TRBV15|TRBD1|-|TRBJ2-7
CATSRDRDSGYEQYF
TGTGCCACCAGCAGAGATCGGGACAGCGGCTACGAGCAGTACTTC
>TRBV3-1|-|-|TRBJ2-5
CASSQSGGGGTQYF
TGTGCCAGCAGCCAGAGTGGGGGCGGGGGGACCCAGTACTTC
>TRBV7-9|-|-|TRBJ2-3
CASSLVSSGGTDTQYF
TGTGCCAGCAGCTTAGTGTCGTCAGGGGGGACAGATACGCAGTATTTT
>TRBV4-2|-|-|TRBJ1-6
CASSQEDGRGVHYNSPLHF
TGTGCCAGCAGCCAAGAAGATGGGCGGGGGGTCCATTATAATTCACCCCTCCACTTT
>TRBV29-1|TRBD1|-|TRBJ1-2
CSVSDRANYGYTF
TGCAGCGTCTCCGACAGGGCTAACTATGGCTACACCTTC
>TRBV3-1|-|-|TRBJ2-5
CASSQDRAPAQETQYF
TGTGCCAGCAGCCAAGATAGGGCCCCGGCTCAAGAGACCCAGTACTTC
>TRBV18|TRBD2|-|TRBJ2-5
CASSLQQRGQETQYF
TGTGCCAGCTCACTCCAGCAGCGGGGGCAAGAGACCCAGTACTTC
>TRBV10-3|-|-|TRBJ2-5
CAISEGVNQETQYF
TGTGCCATCAGTGAGGGCGTGAACCAAGAGACCCAGTACTTC
>TRBV20-1|TRBD2|few|TRBJ2-3
CSARSPSGVRDTQYF
TGCAGTGCTAGGTCCCCTAGCGGGGTCAGGGATACGCAGTATTTT
>TRBV4-1|TRBD1|-|TRBJ2-4
CASSLGDRGPLAKNIQYF
TGCGCCAGCAGCCTAGGGGACAGGGGCCCCTTAGCCAAAAACATTCAGTACTTC
>TRBV10-2|-|few|TRBJ2-1
CASIDPAAYNEQFF
TGCGCCAGTATAGACCCAGCGGCCTACAATGAGCAGTTCTTC
>TRBV6-5|TRBD1|-|TRBJ1-6
CASDRAVVNNSPLHF
TGTGCCAGTGACAGGGCCGTAGTTAATAATTCACCCCTCCACTTT
>TRBV5-1|TRBD1|-|TRBJ2-7
CASSLGGQGADEQYF
TGCGCCAGCAGCTTGGGAGGACAGGGGGCTGACGAGCAGTACTTC
>TRBV6-6|TRBD1|-|TRBJ1-2
CASSYSRTGVNYGYTF
TGTGCCAGCAGTTACTCGAGGACAGGTGTTAACTATGGCTACACCTTC
>TRBV7-2|TRBD2|few|TRBJ2-5
CASSLAGLAPRRETQYF
TGTGCCAGCAGCCTAGCAGGACTAGCGCCCAGACGGGAGACCCAGTACTTC